Listed here are 14 T cell receptor beta chains from one sample, sequenced in a study of T cells after posttransplantation cyclophosphamide. Clones were sequenced by immunoSEQ multiplex PCR, and TCRdb holds only the in-frame ones, with some missing. The sample has about 30,000 clones, none seen only once. The sequencing sample was made of PBMCs. The source of these receptors is a woman aged 60-75 years in good health, CMV-negative, and a related stem cell transplant donor.

Many counts were recorded for this clone. This chain joins TRBV19 and TRBJ1-3; no clear D. Germline assignment: CDR1 LNHDA and CDR2 SQIVND (reference sequence). Trimming took off 0 bases at V and 0 bases at J, with 9 bases between the two ends. CDR3 length equals 16 residues. This CDR3 is CASSIDRLASGNTIYF. CDR3 nucleotide sequence: TGTGCCAGTAGTATAGATCGATTAGCCTCTGGAAACACCATATATTTT.

This clone has a count of ten or more. The gene calls are TRBV28 and TRBJ1-2, with 8 bases that match TRBD1. The germline CDR1 and CDR2 sequences are MDHEN and SYDVKM. J gave up 1 base and V 4 bases, and 5 bases lay outside the gene matches. The CDR3 length is 15 residues. The CDR3 spells CASSYDRGGNYGYTF. The CDR3 DNA reads TGTGCCAGCAGTTACGACAGGGGTGGTAACTATGGCTACACCTTC.

The DNA of the CDR3 is TGTGCCAGCAGTGGCGAGGGGCGTGGGGTTGCTACGCAGTATTTT. Protein sequence: CASSGEGRGVATQYF. The chain carries TRBV28 and TRBJ2-3, with D perhaps given as TRBD1 or TRBD2 (5 bases each). The CDR3 has 15 residues. Germline loops: CDR1 MDHEN, CDR2 SYDVKM. Between the trimmed V and J ends, which lost 5 bases and 8 bases, there was a span of 20 bases.

This clone was seen at least ten times. The chain has TRBV7-2 and TRBJ2-6; D might be TRBD1 or TRBD2, each matching 5 bases. The CDR3 runs to 16 residues. CDR1 is SGHTA and CDR2 is FQGNSA in the germline V gene. Trimming left V 5 bases short and J 4 bases short, with 15 bases between. The CDR3 protein is CASSPRGVEGANVLTF. CDR3 sequence (DNA): TGTGCCAGCAGCCCACGAGGGGTGGAGGGGGCCAACGTCCTGACTTTC.

V and J are TRBV30 and TRBJ2-1; possibly TRBD1 for D (5 bases). Germline CDR1 GTSNPN, CDR2 SVGIG (reference sequence). This CDR3 has 16 residues. The V end was cut by 1 base, the J end by 1 base, with 14 bases between. CDR3 coding DNA: TGTGCCTGGAGTGACGGGTTCAGGGTGTCCTACAATGAGCAGTTCTTC. Amino acid sequence: CAWSDGFRVSYNEQFF.

This clone was observed at least ten times. V gene TRBV11-3 combines with J gene TRBJ1-1; no clear D gene. CDR1 is SGHNT, CDR2 YENEEA, per germline. V shed 8 bases and J shed 0 bases, with 10 bases lying between them. The CDR3 spans 13 residues. The CDR3 nucleotides are TGTGCCAGCTCCCAAGGGTTGAACACTGAAGCTTTCTTT. It specifies CASSQGLNTEAFF.

This clone was detected a few times. Here the CDR3 DNA reads TGTGCCAGCAGTCTTGGTAGTACAGGGGTTCAGCCCCAGCATTTT. This gives the protein CASSLGSTGVQPQHF. The chain recombines TRBV28 with TRBJ1-5; 7 bases match TRBD1. The CDR3 sequence is 15 residues long. Germline V lookup: CDR1 MDHEN, CDR2 SYDVKM. The J segment lost 6 bases and the V segment lost 5 bases, leaving 10 bases of the junction unmatched.

The gene calls are TRBV2 and TRBJ2-5; 14 nucleotides line up with TRBD2. This CDR3 is 15 amino acids long. CDR1 and CDR2 from the germline V gene are SNHLY and FYNNEI. V was pared by 6 bases and J by 5 bases, with 5 bases of the junction left unmatched. This chain's CDR3 is CASRETSGGAETQYF. The CDR3 DNA sequence: TGTGCCAGCAGAGAGACTAGCGGGGGGGCGGAGACCCAGTACTTC.

This clone was picked up many times. The rearrangement links TRBV12-3 or TRBV12-4 to TRBJ1-2, with D maybe TRBD1 (5 bases). There are 13 residues in the CDR3. The V end was cut by 5 bases, the J end by 7 bases, with 14 bases between. The CDR3 is CASSRGREAGYTF. The DNA for the CDR3 is TGTGCCAGCAGTAGGGGCAGGGAGGCTGGCTACACCTTC.

This clone was seen repeatedly, ten times or more. V usage is TRBV27 and J usage is TRBJ2-5; a weak D match, TRBD2 (5 bases). V lost 4 bases and J 4 bases, leaving 16 bases between the germline ends. Germline V CDR1 and CDR2: MNHEY, SMNVEV (reference sequence). The length of the CDR3 is 15 residues. CDR3 residues: CASSSGQGEGETQYF. The CDR3 region has the DNA TGTGCCAGCAGTTCAGGCCAAGGAGAGGGAGAGACCCAGTACTTC.

This clone was counted ten times or more. This chain joins TRBV19 and TRBJ2-3, with 9 bases identical to TRBD2. The CDR3 has 17 amino acids. Per the germline V gene, CDR1 is LNHDA and CDR2 is SQIVND (reference sequence). V shed 3 bases and J 3 bases; nucleotides not matched to a gene: 10. DNA of the CDR3: TGTGCCAGTAGTATCTCTGCGGGAGGGCCGGAGACAGATACGCAGTATTTT. Its translation is CASSISAGGPETDTQYF.

This clone was observed many times. This chain links TRBV5-4 with TRBJ2-5; D is possibly TRBD2 (6 bases). The CDR3 totals 12 residues. Between the trimmed V and J ends, which lost 6 bases and 5 bases, there was a span of 11 bases. Germline V gene sequence: CDR1 SGHNT, CDR2 YYREEE (reference sequence). CDR3 in DNA: TGTGCCAGCAACCTCCGGGGGGAGACCCAGTACTTC. Its protein is CASNLRGETQYF.

This clone was counted ten times or more. The chain links TRBV28 to TRBJ2-7; 10 nucleotides line up with TRBD1. The J segment lost 5 bases and the V segment lost 7 bases, leaving 11 bases of the junction unmatched. This CDR3 has 15 amino acids. Germline-derived CDR1 and CDR2 are MDHEN and SYDVKM. DNA of the CDR3: TGTGCCAGCATCGATGGCGGGACAGGGGTGCACGAGCAGTACTTC. It is translated as CASIDGGTGVHEQYF.

The chain is built from TRBV9 and TRBJ1-5, with D possibly being TRBD1 (5 bases). The germline V and J ends were trimmed by 0 bases and 4 bases, with 17 bases remaining between them. The CDR3 sequence is 17 residues long. CDR1 SGDLS and CDR2 YYNGEE come from the germline V gene. The CDR3 coding sequence is TGTGCCAGCAGCGTAGGCGAAAGGGGAGGTGCAAATCAGCCCCAGCATTTT. Translating gives CASSVGERGGANQPQHF.